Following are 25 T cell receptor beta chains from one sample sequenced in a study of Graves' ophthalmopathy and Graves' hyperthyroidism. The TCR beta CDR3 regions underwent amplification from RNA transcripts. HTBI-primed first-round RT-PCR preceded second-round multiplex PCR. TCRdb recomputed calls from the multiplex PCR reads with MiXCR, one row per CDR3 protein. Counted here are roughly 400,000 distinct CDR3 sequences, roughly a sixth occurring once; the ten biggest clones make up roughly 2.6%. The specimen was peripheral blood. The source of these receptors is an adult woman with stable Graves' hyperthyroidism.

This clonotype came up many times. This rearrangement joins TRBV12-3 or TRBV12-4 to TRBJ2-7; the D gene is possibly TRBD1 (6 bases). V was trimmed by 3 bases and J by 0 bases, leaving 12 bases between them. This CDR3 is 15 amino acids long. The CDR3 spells CASSFGQGTSYEQYF. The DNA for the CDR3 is TGTGCCAGCAGTTTCGGGCAGGGGACCTCCTACGAGCAGTACTTC.

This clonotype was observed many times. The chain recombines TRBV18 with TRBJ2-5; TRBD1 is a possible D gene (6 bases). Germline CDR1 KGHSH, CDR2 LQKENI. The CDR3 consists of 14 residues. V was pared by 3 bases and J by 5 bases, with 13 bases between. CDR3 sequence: CASSPGAQRETQYF. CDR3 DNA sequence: TGTGCCAGCTCACCGGGGGCTCAGAGGGAGACCCAGTACTTC.

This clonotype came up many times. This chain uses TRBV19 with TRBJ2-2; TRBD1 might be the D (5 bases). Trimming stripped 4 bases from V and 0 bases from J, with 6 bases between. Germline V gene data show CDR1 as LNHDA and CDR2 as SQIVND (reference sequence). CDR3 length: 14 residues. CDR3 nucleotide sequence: TGTGCCAGTAGTACAGGGACGAACACCGGGGAGCTGTTTTTT. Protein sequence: CASSTGTNTGELFF.

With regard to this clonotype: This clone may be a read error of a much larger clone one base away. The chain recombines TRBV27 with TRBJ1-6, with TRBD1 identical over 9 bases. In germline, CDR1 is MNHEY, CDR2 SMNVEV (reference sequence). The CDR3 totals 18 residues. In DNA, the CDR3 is TGTGCCAGCAGTGCCAATCCCGGGACAGGGTCGGATAATTCACCCCTCCGCTTT. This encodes CASSANPGTGSDNSPLRF.

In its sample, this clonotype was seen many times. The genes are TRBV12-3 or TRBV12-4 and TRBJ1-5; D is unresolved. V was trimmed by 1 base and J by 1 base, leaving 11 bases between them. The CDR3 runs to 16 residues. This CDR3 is CASSLVRGISNQPQHF. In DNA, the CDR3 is TGTGCCAGCAGTTTAGTTCGGGGTATAAGCAATCAGCCCCAGCATTTT.

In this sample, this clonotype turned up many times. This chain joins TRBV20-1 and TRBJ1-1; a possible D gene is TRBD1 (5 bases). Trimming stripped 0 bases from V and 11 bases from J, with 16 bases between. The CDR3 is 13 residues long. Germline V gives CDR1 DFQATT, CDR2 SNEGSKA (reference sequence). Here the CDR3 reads CSARDLRGNVAFF. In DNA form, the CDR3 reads TGCAGTGCTAGAGATCTTCGGGGGAATGTCGCTTTCTTT.

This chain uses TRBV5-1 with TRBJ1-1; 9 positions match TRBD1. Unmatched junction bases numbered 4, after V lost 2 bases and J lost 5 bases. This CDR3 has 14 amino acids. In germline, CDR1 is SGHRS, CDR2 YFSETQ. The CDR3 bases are TGCGCCAGCAGCTTCGGGACAGGGATGACTGAAGCTTTCTTT. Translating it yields CASSFGTGMTEAFF. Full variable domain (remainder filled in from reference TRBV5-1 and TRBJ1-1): KAGVTQTPRYLIKTRGQQVTLSCSPISGHRSVSWYQQTPGQGLQFLFEYFSETQRNKGNFPGRFSGRQFSNSRSEMNVSTLELGDSALYLCASSFGTGMTEAFFGQGTRLTVV.

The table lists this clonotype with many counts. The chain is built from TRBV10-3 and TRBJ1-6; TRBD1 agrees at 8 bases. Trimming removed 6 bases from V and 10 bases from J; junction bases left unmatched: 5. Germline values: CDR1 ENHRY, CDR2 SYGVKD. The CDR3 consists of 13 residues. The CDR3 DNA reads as TGTGCCATCAGCGACAGGGGAAGCTCACCCCTCCACTTT. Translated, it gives CAISDRGSSPLHF.

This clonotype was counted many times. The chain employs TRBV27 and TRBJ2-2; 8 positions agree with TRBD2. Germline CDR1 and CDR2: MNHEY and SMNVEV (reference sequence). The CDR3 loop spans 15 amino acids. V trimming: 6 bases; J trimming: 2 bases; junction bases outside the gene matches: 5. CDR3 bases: TGTGCCAGCAGACGGACTAGCCTTAACACCGGGGAGCTGTTTTTT. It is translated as CASRRTSLNTGELFF.

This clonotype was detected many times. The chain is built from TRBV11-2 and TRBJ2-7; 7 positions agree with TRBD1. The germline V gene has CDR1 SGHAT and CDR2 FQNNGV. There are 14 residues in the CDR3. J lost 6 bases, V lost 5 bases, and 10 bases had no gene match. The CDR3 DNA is TGTGCCAGCAGCGATGGGACAGCAGCCGGCGAGCAGTACTTC. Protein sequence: CASSDGTAAGEQYF.

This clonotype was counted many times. CDR3 region: CASSFGPSGANVLTF. For the CDR3, the DNA is TGTGCCAGCAGCTTTGGGCCCTCTGGGGCCAACGTCCTGACTTTC. The rearrangement uses TRBV7-2 and TRBJ2-6; unclear D gene. This CDR3 has 15 amino acids. V lost 3 bases, J lost 0 bases, and 6 bases lay in between. Per the germline V gene, CDR1 is SGHTA and CDR2 is FQGNSA.

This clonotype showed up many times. The CDR3 region is CASRNTGGGQETQYF. The DNA of the CDR3 is TGTGCCAGCAGAAACACAGGGGGTGGGCAAGAGACCCAGTACTTC. The chain employs TRBV6-1 and TRBJ2-5; 8 nucleotides match TRBD1. The ends lost 6 bases at V and 2 bases at J; junction bases unmatched: 8. From germline, CDR1 is MNHNS and CDR2 SASEGT. The CDR3 length is 15 residues.

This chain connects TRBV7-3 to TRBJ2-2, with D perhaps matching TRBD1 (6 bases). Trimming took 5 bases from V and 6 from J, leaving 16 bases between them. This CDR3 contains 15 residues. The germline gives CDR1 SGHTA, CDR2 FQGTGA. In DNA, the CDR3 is TGTGCCAGCAGCCCGGGGACACCACGCGCCGGGGAGCTGTTTTTT. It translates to CASSPGTPRAGELFF.

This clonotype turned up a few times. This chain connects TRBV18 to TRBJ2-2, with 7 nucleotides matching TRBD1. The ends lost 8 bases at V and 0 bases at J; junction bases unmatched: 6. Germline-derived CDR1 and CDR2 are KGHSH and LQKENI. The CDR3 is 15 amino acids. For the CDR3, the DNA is TGTGCCAGCACTACCGGGACAGCGAACACCGGGGAGCTGTTTTTT. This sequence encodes CASTTGTANTGELFF.

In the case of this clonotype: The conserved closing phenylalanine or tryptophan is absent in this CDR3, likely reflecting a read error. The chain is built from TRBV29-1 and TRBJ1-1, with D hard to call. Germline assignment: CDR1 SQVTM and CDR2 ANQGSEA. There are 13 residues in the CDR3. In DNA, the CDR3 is TGCACTTCGTTCAACCCAGTCGGAACTGAAGCTTTCCTT. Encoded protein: CTSFNPVGTEAFL.

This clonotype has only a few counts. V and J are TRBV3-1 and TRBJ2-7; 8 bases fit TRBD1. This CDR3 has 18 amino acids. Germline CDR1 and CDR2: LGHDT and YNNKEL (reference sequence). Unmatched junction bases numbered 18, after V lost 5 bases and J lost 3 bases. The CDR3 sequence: CASSSRVVRGRNYYEQYF. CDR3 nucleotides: TGTGCCAGCAGCTCGAGGGTTGTCAGGGGGCGAAACTACTACGAGCAGTACTTC.

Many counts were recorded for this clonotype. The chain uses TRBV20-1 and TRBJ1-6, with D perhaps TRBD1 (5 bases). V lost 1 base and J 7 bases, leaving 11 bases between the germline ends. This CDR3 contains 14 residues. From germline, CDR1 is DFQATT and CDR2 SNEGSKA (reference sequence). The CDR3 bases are TGCAGTGCTAGAGCCGGGGGAAGGAATTCACCCCTCCACTTT. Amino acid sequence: CSARAGGRNSPLHF.

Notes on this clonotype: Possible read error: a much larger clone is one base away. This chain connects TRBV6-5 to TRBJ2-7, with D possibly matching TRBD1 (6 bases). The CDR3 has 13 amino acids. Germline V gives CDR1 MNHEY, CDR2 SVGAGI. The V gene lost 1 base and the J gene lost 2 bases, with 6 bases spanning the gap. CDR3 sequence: CASSYWGPYEQYF. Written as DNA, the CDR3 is TGTGCCAGCAGTTACTGGGGGCCCTACGAGCAGTACTTC.

The CDR3 loop is CASSYDVTIYGYTF. As DNA, the CDR3 is TGTGCCAGCAGTTATGATGTGACGATCTATGGCTACACCTTC. The V gene is TRBV6-2 or TRBV6-3, the J gene TRBJ1-2; D is unresolved. Germline V lookup: CDR1 MNHEY, CDR2 SVGEGT. The CDR3 is 14 amino acids. The V end lost 3 bases, the J end lost 4 bases, and 12 bases lay between the germline ends.

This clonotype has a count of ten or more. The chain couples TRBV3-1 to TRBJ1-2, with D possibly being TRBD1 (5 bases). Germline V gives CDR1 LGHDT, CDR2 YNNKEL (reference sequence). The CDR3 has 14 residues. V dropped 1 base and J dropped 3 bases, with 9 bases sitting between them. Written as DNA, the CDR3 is TGTGCCAGCAGCCAAGTTGGGGGACACTATGGCTACACCTTC. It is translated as CASSQVGGHYGYTF.

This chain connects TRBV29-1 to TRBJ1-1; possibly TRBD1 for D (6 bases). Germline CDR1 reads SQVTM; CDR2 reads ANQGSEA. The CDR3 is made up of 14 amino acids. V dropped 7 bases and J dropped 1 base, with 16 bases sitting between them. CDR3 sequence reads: CSAGGAGSNTEAFF. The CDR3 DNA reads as TGCAGCGCTGGGGGGGCAGGATCGAACACTGAAGCTTTCTTT.

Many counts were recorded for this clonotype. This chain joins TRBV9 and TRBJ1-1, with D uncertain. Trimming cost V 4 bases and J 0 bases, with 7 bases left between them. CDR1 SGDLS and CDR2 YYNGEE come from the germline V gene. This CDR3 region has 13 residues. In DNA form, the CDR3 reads TGTGCCAGCAGCCCTGGGGTGAACACTGAAGCTTTCTTT. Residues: CASSPGVNTEAFF.

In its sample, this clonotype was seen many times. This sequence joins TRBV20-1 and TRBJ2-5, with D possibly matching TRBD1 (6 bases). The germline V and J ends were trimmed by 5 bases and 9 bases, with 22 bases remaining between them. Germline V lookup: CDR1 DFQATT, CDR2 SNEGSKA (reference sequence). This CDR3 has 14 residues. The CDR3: CSAGGTGPDRPQYF. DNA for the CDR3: TGCAGTGCTGGGGGAACAGGGCCCGACCGGCCCCAGTACTTC.

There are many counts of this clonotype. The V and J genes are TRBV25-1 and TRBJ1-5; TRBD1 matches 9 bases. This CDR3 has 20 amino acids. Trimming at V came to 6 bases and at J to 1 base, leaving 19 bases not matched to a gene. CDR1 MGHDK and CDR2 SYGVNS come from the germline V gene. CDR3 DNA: TGTGCCAGCAGCATATTCCGGGGACAGGGATTCTCATGGAGCAATCAGCCCCAGCATTTT. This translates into CASSIFRGQGFSWSNQPQHF.

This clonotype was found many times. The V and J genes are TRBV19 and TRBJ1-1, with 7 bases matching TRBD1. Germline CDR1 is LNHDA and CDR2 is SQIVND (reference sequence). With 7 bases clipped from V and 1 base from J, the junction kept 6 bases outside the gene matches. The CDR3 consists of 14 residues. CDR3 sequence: CASTLGQTNTEAFF. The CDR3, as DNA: TGTGCCAGTACTCTGGGACAGACGAACACTGAAGCTTTCTTT.